This is a list of T cell receptor beta chains from one sample in a study of chemoradiotherapy in HPV16-positive cancers. The table came from immunoSEQ multiplex PCR; TCRdb's copy has only in-frame clones and leaves some out. There are some 31,000 clones in the sample; about nine tenths occur only once, and approximately 22% lies in the top ten. The specimen was blood, collected from a patient who underwent chemoradiotherapy. The receptors were sampled from a human donor with HPV-associated anogenital cancer. CDR3s include the opening cysteine and the closing phenylalanine or tryptophan. Each record gives: clone size, V gene, J gene, D gene, CDR3 DNA, CDR3 protein. A D gene is named only where the DNA matches it firmly. Rows give clone size only sometimes, using once, few, many, or a class for an expanded clone.

.	TRBV6-6	TRBJ1-2	.	TGTGCCAGCAGCCGCATTACGGGACATGAGGGTAGCTACACCTTC	CASSRITGHEGSYTF
.	TRBV28	TRBJ2-3	TRBD2	TGTGCCAGCAGTTCGACTAGCGGGAGGGGAGTGGGTACGCAGTATTTT	CASSSTSGRGVGTQYF
.	TRBV9	TRBJ2-5	.	TGTGCCAGCAGCGTAGGGGGGTCGTATCAAGAGACCCAGTACTTC	CASSVGGSYQETQYF
.	TRBV7-2	TRBJ2-3	.	TGTGCCAGCAGCGTTAGCGGAAGCACAGATACGCAGTATTTT	CASSVSGSTDTQYF
once	TRBV15	TRBJ2-2	.	TGTGCCACCAGCAGCTTGGGGTACGGGGAGCTGTTTTTT	CATSSLGYGELFF
few	TRBV28	TRBJ2-7	.	TGTGCCAGCAGGCACTACTACGAGCAGTACTTC	CASRHYYEQYF
.	TRBV5-1	TRBJ2-5	TRBD2	TGCGCCAGCAGCCTTGGGACTAGCGGGACCAAAGAGACCCAGTACTTC	CASSLGTSGTKETQYF
.	TRBV10-3	TRBJ1-3	.	TGTGCCACCGGGGCAGGGGCCAGCTCTGGAAACACCATATATTTT	CATGAGASSGNTIYF
.	TRBV7-9	TRBJ2-3	.	TGTGCCAGCAGTATCGGTAGACCTTACACAGATACGCAGTATTTT	CASSIGRPYTDTQYF
.	TRBV4-1	TRBJ2-3	TRBD2	TGCGCCAGCAGCCGGGGCAGCGGGGGGAACACAGATACGCAGTATTTT	CASSRGSGGNTDTQYF
.	TRBV7-9	TRBJ1-1	.	TGTGCCAGTAGTGGGGGATCCTTTCCTGAAGCTTTCTTT	CASSGGSFPEAFF
.	TRBV5-1	TRBJ2-5	.	TGCGCCAGCAGTCGTAGTTGGACGCAACAAGAGACCCAGTACTTC	CASSRSWTQQETQYF
.	TRBV4-2	TRBJ1-1	.	TGTGCCAGCAGCCCCGGTGGGGGTTTCACTGAAGCTTTCTTT	CASSPGGGFTEAFF
.	TRBV7-9	TRBJ1-1	.	TGTGCCAGCAGACTACAACGTTTCACTGAAGCTTTCTTT	CASRLQRFTEAFF
.	TRBV7-2	TRBJ2-5	.	TGTGCCAGCAGCGGGGGGGCGGGAGAGACCCAGTACTTC	CASSGGAGETQYF
.	TRBV27	TRBJ2-3	TRBD2	TGTGCCAGCAGTCACAGTGGACTAGCGGGGACAGATACGCAGTATTTT	CASSHSGLAGTDTQYF
.	TRBV7-9	TRBJ2-1	TRBD1	TGTGCCAGCAGCGGACCGACAGGGGCAAGGGAGCAGTTCTTC	CASSGPTGAREQFF
.	TRBV28	TRBJ1-2	.	TGTGCCAGCAGTTTCTCATCCTCCAAGAACTATGGCTACACCTTC	CASSFSSSKNYGYTF
.	TRBV14	TRBJ2-7	TRBD1	TGTGCCAGCAGCCGCGACTTCGGGGGGACAGGGGGCCGGGAGCAGTACTTC	CASSRDFGGTGGREQYF
.	TRBV2	TRBJ1-2	.	TGTGCCAGCAGTGAGGGACCGGTCGGGGGCTACACCTTC	CASSEGPVGGYTF
once	TRBV6-6	TRBJ2-2	TRBD2	TGTGCCAGCAGTAATTGGCGGGGGACGACCGGGGAGCTGTTTTTT	CASSNWRGTTGELFF
.	TRBV6-5	TRBJ1-1	.	TGTGCCAGCATAGAACGGGTGTTCGGAACTGAAGCTTTCTTT	CASIERVFGTEAFF
.	TRBV7-6	TRBJ2-7	.	TGTGCCAGCAGCCCACAACACAGGAGCTACTTCTCCTACGAGCAGTACTTC	CASSPQHRSYFSYEQYF
.	TRBV9	TRBJ2-2	.	TGTGCCAGCAGCGTAGGTGGCCTAGACTCCGGGGAGCTGTTTTTT	CASSVGGLDSGELFF
.	TRBV28	TRBJ1-1	.	TGTGCCAGCAGTCCCCCCCGTATGAACACTGAAGCTTTCTTT	CASSPPRMNTEAFF
.	TRBV10-3	TRBJ1-1	TRBD1	TGTGCCATCAGCCCGACAGGGGATTACACTGAAGCTTTCTTT	CAISPTGDYTEAFF
.	TRBV10-3	TRBJ1-1	.	TGTGCCATCAGTGAGCTGCTAATGAACACTGAAGCTTTCTTT	CAISELLMNTEAFF
.	TRBV6-5	TRBJ1-4	.	TGTGCCAGCAAAGAATCTGGGGAAAAACTGTTTTTT	CASKESGEKLFF
.	TRBV7-9	TRBJ1-1	.	TGTGCCAGCAGCTTAGCCGGGAACACTGAAGCTTTCTTT	CASSLAGNTEAFF
few	TRBV4-1	TRBJ1-1	.	TGCGCCAGCAGCCAAGCGTGGGGGGCGAGAGGGAACACTGAAGCTTTCTTT	CASSQAWGARGNTEAFF
once	TRBV14	TRBJ2-5	TRBD1	TGTGCCAGCAGCCAAGCCGCTTACAGGGGTCTTAGACAAGAGACCCAGTACTTC	CASSQAAYRGLRQETQYF
.	TRBV5-1	TRBJ2-2	.	TGCGCCAGCAGCTTGGCCGTCCAGGGCGAGACCGGGGAGCTGTTTTTT	CASSLAVQGETGELFF